Below, 2 T cell receptor beta chains from the same sample are listed, as sequenced in a study of breast tumors, draining lymph nodes, adjacent tissues. TCRdb reanalysed the multiplex PCR reads using MiXCR and keeps one entry per CDR3 protein. The data contain fewer than 80,000 distinct CDR3 sequences, around two fifths of them seen just once; the ten biggest clones take up approximately 8.7%. The sequencing sample was made of breast tumor tissue. Receptors originate from a female donor with breast cancer. Some clones in this sample may be carry-over from other donors' samples.

To note about this clonotype: One junction end does not reproduce the germline sequence, and a read error may be involved. The CDR3 protein is CSARGNTEASF. DNA of the CDR3: TGCAGTGCTAGGGGGAACACTGAAGCTTCCTTT. The J gene is TRBJ1-1, the V gene TRBV20-1; D not certain. The CDR3 extends over 11 amino acids. Germline V gene sequence: CDR1 DFQATT, CDR2 SNEGSKA (reference sequence).

The table lists this clonotype with many counts. This sequence joins TRBV2 and TRBJ1-6, with D tentatively TRBD1 (6 bases). The CDR3 is 15 residues long. From germline, CDR1 is SNHLY and CDR2 FYNNEI. V dropped 11 bases and J dropped 7 bases, with 21 bases sitting between them. The chain's CDR3 is CAGNRDQQGNSPLHF. As DNA, the CDR3 is TGTGCCGGCAATCGAGATCAGCAGGGGAATTCACCCCTCCACTTT.